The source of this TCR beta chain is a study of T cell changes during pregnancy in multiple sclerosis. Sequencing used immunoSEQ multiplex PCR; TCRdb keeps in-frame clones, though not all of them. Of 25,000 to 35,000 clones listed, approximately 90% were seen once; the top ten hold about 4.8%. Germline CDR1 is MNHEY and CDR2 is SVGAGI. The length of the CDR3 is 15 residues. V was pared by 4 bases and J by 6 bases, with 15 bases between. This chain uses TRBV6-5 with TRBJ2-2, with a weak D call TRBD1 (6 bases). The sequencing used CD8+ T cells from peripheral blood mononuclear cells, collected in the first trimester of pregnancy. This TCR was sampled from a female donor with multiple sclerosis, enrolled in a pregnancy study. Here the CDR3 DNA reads TGTGCCAGCAGTTCCTACAGGGATGAGTCCGGGGAGCTGTTTTTT. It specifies CASSSYRDESGELFF.